The 2 T cell receptor beta chains given below trace back to one sample, sequenced in a study of blood T cell repertoires in COVID-19. Libraries were prepared by immunoSEQ multiplex PCR; TCRdb keeps only in-frame clonotypes and omits some of them. The sample includes roughly 100,000 clones, 80% to 90% of them seen just once. Source material: peripheral blood. The origin of the receptors is a woman aged 65 to 85 with acute or convalescent COVID-19.

This clone turned up a few times. The V and J genes are TRBV7-8 and TRBJ1-1, with TRBD1 as a possible D gene (6 bases). The ends were cut back, 5 bases at V and 5 bases at J, with 12 bases in the middle. This CDR3 spans 13 amino acids. The V gene's germline CDR1 is SGHVS and CDR2 FQNEAQ. DNA of the CDR3: TGTGCCAGCAGCCCCTTAAGGGGGACTGAAGCTTTCTTT. It is translated as CASSPLRGTEAFF.

The gene calls are TRBV11-3 and TRBJ2-2, with no clear D. Trimming cost V 5 bases and J 4 bases, with 5 bases left between them. Germline V gene lookup returns CDR1 SGHNT and CDR2 YENEEA. The CDR3 has 12 residues. This CDR3 is CASSPITGELFF. As DNA, the CDR3 is TGTGCCAGCAGCCCTATCACCGGGGAGCTGTTTTTT.